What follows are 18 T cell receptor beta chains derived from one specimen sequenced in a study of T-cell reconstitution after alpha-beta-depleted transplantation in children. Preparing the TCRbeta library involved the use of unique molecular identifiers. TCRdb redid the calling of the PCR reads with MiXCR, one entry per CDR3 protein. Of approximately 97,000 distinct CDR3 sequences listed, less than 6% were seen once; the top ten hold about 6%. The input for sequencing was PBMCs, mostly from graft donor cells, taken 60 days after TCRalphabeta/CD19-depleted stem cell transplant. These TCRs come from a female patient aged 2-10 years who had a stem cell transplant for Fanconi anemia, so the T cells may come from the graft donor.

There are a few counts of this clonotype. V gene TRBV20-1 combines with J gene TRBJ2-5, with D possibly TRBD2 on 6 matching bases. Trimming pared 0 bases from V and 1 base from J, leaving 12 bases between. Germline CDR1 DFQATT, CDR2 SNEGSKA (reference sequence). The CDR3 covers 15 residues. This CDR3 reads CSARDGGRGQETQYF. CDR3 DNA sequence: TGCAGTGCTAGAGACGGAGGGAGAGGCCAAGAGACCCAGTACTTC.

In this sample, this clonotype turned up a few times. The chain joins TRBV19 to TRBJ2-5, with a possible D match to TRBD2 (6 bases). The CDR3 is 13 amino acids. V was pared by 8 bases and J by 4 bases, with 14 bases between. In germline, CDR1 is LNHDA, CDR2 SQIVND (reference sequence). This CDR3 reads CASRWRGGETQYF. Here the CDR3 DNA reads TGTGCCAGTCGATGGAGGGGAGGAGAGACCCAGTACTTC.

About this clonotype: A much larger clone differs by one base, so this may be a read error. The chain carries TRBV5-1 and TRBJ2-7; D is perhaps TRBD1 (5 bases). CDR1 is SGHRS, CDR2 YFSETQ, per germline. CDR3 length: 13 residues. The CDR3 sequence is CASSARVAYGQYF. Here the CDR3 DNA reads TGCGCCAGCAGCGCCAGGGTAGCCTACGGGCAGTACTTC. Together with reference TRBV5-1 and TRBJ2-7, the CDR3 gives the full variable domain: KAGVTQTPRYLIKTRGQQVTLSCSPISGHRSVSWYQQTPGQGLQFLFEYFSETQRNKGNFPGRFSGRQFSNSRSEMNVSTLELGDSALYLCASSARVAYGQYFGPGTRLTVT.

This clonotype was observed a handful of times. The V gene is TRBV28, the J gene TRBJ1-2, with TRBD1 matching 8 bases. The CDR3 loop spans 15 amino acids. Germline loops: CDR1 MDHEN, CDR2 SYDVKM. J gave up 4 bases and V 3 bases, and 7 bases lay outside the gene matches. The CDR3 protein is CASSFPQGAVYGYTF. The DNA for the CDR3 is TGTGCCAGCAGTTTCCCTCAGGGGGCAGTCTATGGCTACACCTTC.

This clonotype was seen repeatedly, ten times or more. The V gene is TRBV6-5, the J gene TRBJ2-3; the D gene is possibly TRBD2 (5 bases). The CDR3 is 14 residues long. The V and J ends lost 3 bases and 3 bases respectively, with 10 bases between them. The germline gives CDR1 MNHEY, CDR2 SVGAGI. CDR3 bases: TGTGCCAGCAGTTATGGGAGTCAGACAGATACGCAGTATTTT. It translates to CASSYGSQTDTQYF.

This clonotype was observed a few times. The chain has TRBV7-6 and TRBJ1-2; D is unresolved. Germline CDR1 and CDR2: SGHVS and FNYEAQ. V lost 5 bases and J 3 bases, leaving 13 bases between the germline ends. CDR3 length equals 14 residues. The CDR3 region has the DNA TGTGCCAGCAGCACTTTGGGAGCCGACTATGGCTACACCTTC. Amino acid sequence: CASSTLGADYGYTF.

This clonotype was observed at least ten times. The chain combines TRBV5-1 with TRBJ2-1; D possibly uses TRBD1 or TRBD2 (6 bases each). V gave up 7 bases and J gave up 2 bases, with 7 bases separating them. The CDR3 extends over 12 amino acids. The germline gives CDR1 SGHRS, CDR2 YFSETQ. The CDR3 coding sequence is TGCGCCAGCGGGGGGCCCTACAATGAGCAGTTCTTC. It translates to CASGGPYNEQFF.

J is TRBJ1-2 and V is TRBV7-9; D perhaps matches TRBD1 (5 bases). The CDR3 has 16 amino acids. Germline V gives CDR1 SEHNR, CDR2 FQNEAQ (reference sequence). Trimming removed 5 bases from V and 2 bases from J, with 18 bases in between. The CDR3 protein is CASSGYGGRLNYGYTF. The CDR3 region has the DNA TGTGCCAGCAGCGGCTACGGGGGACGGTTGAACTATGGCTACACCTTC.

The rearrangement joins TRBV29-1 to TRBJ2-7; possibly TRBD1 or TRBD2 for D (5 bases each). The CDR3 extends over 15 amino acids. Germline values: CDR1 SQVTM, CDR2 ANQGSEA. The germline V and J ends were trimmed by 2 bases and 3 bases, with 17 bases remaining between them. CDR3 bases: TGCAGCGTTGAAAGGGAAAGGGACGGGATCTACGAGCAGTACTTC. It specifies CSVERERDGIYEQYF.

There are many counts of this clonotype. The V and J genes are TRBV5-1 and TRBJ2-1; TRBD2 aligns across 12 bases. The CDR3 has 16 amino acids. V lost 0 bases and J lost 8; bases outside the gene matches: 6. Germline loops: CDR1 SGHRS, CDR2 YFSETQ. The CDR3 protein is CASSLGLAGAGHEQFF. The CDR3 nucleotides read TGCGCCAGCAGCTTGGGACTAGCGGGAGCAGGGCATGAGCAGTTCTTC.

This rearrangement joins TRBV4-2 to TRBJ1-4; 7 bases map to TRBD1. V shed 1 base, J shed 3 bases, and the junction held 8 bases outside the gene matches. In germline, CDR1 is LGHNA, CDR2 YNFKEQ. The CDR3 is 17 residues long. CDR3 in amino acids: CASSQVASTGSNEKLFF. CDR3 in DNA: TGTGCCAGCAGCCAAGTTGCGTCGACAGGGTCTAATGAAAAACTGTTTTTT.

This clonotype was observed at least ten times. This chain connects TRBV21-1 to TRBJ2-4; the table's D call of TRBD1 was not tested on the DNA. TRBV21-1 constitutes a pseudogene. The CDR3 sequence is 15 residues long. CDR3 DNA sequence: TGTGCCAGCAGCAAAGCGAACAGGTGGGATGACATTCAGTACTTC. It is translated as CASSKANRWDDIQYF.

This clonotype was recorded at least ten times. The CDR3 spells CASSRDRGPNTGELFF. DNA for the CDR3: TGTGCCAGCAGCCGGGACAGGGGGCCGAACACCGGGGAGCTGTTTTTT. The chain is built from TRBV3-1 and TRBJ2-2; TRBD1 matches at 12 bases. The CDR3 totals 16 residues. V dropped 4 bases and J dropped 0; count of bases not matched to a gene: 0. CDR1 is LGHDT and CDR2 is YNNKEL in the germline V gene (reference sequence).

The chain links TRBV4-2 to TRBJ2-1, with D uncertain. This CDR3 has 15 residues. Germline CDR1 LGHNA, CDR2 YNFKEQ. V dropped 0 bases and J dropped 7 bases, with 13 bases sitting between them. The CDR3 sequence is CASSQDINLNNEQFF. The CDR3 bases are TGTGCCAGCAGCCAAGATATCAACTTAAATAATGAGCAGTTCTTC.

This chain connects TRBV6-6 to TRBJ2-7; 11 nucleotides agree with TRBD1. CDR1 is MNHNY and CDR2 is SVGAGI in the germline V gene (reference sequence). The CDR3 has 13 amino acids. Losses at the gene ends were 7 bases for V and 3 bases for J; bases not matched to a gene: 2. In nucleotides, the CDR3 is TGTGCCAGCATTGGGACAGGGGGCTACGAGCAGTACTTC. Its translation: CASIGTGGYEQYF.

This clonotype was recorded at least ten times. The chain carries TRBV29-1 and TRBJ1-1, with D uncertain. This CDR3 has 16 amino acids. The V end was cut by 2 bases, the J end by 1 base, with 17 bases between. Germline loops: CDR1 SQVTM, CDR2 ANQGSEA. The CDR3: CSVEKFSPRTNTEAFF. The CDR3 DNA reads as TGCAGCGTTGAAAAGTTTAGTCCGAGGACGAACACTGAAGCTTTCTTT.

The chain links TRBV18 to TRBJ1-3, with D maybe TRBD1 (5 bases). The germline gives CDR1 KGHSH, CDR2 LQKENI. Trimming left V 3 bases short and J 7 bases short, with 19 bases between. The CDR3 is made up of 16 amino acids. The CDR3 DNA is TGTGCCAGCTCACCGACCTCCGGGACGAATCCCAACACCATATATTTT. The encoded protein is CASSPTSGTNPNTIYF.

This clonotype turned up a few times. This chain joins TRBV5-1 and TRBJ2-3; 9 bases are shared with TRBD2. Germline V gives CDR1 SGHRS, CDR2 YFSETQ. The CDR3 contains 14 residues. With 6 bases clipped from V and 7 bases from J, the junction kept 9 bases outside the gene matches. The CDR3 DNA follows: TGCGCCAGCAAGGGCGGGGGGGCGCCACATACGCAGTATTTT. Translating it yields CASKGGGAPHTQYF.